The 14 T cell receptor beta chains below all came from one sample that was sequenced in a study of blood T cell repertoires in COVID-19. Sequencing was performed with immunoSEQ multiplex PCR; in TCRdb, only in-frame clones are kept and a portion is missing. The repertoire holds 170,000 or so clones, approximately 88% seen once, with less than 3.5% in the top ten. Input material: peripheral blood. These receptor sequences come from a woman aged 55-70 years with acute or convalescent COVID-19.

V and J are TRBV6-5 and TRBJ2-3; 10 bases fit TRBD2. The CDR3 runs 15 residues. Trimming removed 7 bases from V and 5 bases from J; junction bases left unmatched: 9. Germline V gene lookup returns CDR1 MNHEY and CDR2 SVGAGI. In DNA, the CDR3 is TGTGCCAGCACCCAGCGGGGGGGGGCCAGAGATACGCAGTATTTT. This sequence encodes CASTQRGGARDTQYF.

This clone was found once. CDR3 region: CASSVAFGDRGSEKLFF. CDR3 in DNA: TGTGCCAGCAGCGTAGCCTTCGGGGACAGGGGAAGTGAAAAACTGTTTTTT. The rearrangement links TRBV9 to TRBJ1-4; 10 bases match TRBD1. The germline gives CDR1 SGDLS, CDR2 YYNGEE. V shed 0 bases, J shed 7 bases, and the junction held 9 bases outside the gene matches. This CDR3 is 17 amino acids long.

The chain has TRBV6-5 and TRBJ2-3; TRBD1 matches 9 bases. The CDR3 has 14 residues. Germline V CDR1 and CDR2: MNHEY, SVGAGI. V lost 9 bases, J lost 3 bases, and 7 bases stayed unmatched. CDR3 in amino acids: CASKGTGWTDTQYF. As DNA, the CDR3 is TGTGCCAGTAAAGGGACAGGGTGGACAGATACGCAGTATTTT.

The chain is built from TRBV6-6 and TRBJ2-6; the match to TRBD2 covers 12 bases. Germline CDR1 MNHNY, CDR2 SVGAGI (reference sequence). The J segment lost 1 base and the V segment lost 5 bases, leaving 3 bases of the junction unmatched. The CDR3 is 17 amino acids. The CDR3 nucleotides read TGTGCCAGCAGTCGACTAGCGGGGGAGTCTGGGGCCAACGTCCTGACTTTC. Amino acids: CASSRLAGESGANVLTF.

The chain has TRBV19 and TRBJ2-5; 8 nucleotides agree with TRBD1. Germline CDR1 is LNHDA and CDR2 is SQIVND (reference sequence). CDR3 length: 15 amino acids. The V segment lost 6 bases and the J segment 5 bases; nucleotides outside the gene matches: 11. In nucleotides, the CDR3 is TGTGCCAGTAGAATGACAGGGGCCGCTCCGGAGACCCAGTACTTC. Its protein is CASRMTGAAPETQYF.

The rearrangement links TRBV4-3 to TRBJ1-4; no clear D. This CDR3 comprises 15 residues. Germline V lookup: CDR1 LGHNA, CDR2 YSLEER. V was clipped by 1 base and J by 4 bases, with 10 bases between them. The CDR3 reads CASSQGRGYNEKLFF. In DNA, the CDR3 is TGCGCCAGCAGCCAAGGGCGCGGTTATAATGAAAAACTGTTTTTT.

The chain uses TRBV11-2 and TRBJ2-7; TRBD2 agrees at 10 bases. The CDR3 consists of 15 residues. The germline V gene encodes CDR1 SGHAT and CDR2 FQNNGV. V was pared by 3 bases and J by 2 bases, with 4 bases of the junction left unmatched. The chain's CDR3 is CASSFSGGPPYEQYF. The CDR3 DNA follows: TGTGCCAGCAGCTTTAGCGGGGGGCCCCCCTACGAGCAGTACTTC.

J is TRBJ1-3 and V is TRBV4-2, with TRBD1 as a possible D gene (6 bases). Germline values: CDR1 LGHNA, CDR2 YNFKEQ. V lost 1 base and J lost 7, with 11 bases in between. CDR3 size: 14 residues. Here the CDR3 reads CASSQGDRSNTIYF. CDR3 bases: TGTGCCAGCAGCCAAGGCGACAGGTCCAACACCATATATTTT.

The chain links TRBV19 to TRBJ2-7; 8 bases line up with TRBD1. The germline V gene has CDR1 LNHDA and CDR2 SQIVND (reference sequence). This CDR3 is 15 amino acids long. The junction had 9 bases not matched to a gene; V was cut back by 6 bases and J by 2 bases. In DNA form, the CDR3 reads TGTGCCAGTAGAACAGCCGGGACAGGTCCCTACGAGCAGTACTTC. Its protein product is CASRTAGTGPYEQYF.

This clone was picked up one time. The genes are TRBV7-9 and TRBJ1-4; D is perhaps TRBD1 (5 bases). Germline CDR1 and CDR2: SEHNR and FQNEAQ (reference sequence). The CDR3 totals 15 residues. V shed 5 bases and J shed 4 bases, with 14 bases lying between them. The CDR3 here is CASSLGGTFNEKLFF. The DNA of the CDR3 is TGTGCCAGCAGCCTCGGGGGGACTTTTAATGAAAAACTGTTTTTT.

This clone was counted only a few times. The chain combines TRBV14 with TRBJ2-1, with D possibly being TRBD1 (5 bases). Germline CDR1 and CDR2: SGHDN and FVKESK. With 3 bases removed from V and 0 bases from J, the gap between germline ends came to 15 bases. CDR3 length: 17 amino acids. The CDR3 region is CASSQATAPSSYNEQFF. The DNA for the CDR3 is TGTGCCAGCAGCCAGGCGACAGCCCCGAGCTCCTACAATGAGCAGTTCTTC.

CDR3 coding DNA: TGTGCCAGCAGTTACTACGTTAGCACTGAAGCTTTCTTT. Translated, it gives CASSYYVSTEAFF. The chain is built from TRBV6-2 or TRBV6-3 and TRBJ1-1; D is undetermined. Looked up from germline, CDR1 is MNHEY and CDR2 is SVGEGT. The CDR3 contains 13 residues. V lost 1 base and J lost 4, with 7 bases in between.

The chain combines TRBV3-1 (or the pseudogene TRBV3-2) with TRBJ2-3, with 7 bases lining up with TRBD1. V lost 2 bases, J lost 7 bases, and 3 bases stayed unmatched. Germline V gene lookup returns CDR1 LGHDT and CDR2 YNNKEL (reference sequence). The CDR3 covers 13 residues. Here the CDR3 reads CASSQNRGNTQYF. The CDR3 DNA follows: TGTGCCAGCAGCCAAAACAGGGGAAATACGCAGTATTTT.

The chain couples TRBV7-9 to TRBJ2-3; TRBD2 matches at 9 bases. The trim removed 5 bases at V and 1 base at J, leaving 4 bases unmatched. The V gene's germline CDR1 is SEHNR and CDR2 FQNEAQ (reference sequence). The length of the CDR3 is 15 residues. CDR3 amino acids: CASSPRLAGTDTQYF. For the CDR3, the DNA is TGTGCCAGCAGCCCTAGACTAGCGGGCACAGATACGCAGTATTTT.